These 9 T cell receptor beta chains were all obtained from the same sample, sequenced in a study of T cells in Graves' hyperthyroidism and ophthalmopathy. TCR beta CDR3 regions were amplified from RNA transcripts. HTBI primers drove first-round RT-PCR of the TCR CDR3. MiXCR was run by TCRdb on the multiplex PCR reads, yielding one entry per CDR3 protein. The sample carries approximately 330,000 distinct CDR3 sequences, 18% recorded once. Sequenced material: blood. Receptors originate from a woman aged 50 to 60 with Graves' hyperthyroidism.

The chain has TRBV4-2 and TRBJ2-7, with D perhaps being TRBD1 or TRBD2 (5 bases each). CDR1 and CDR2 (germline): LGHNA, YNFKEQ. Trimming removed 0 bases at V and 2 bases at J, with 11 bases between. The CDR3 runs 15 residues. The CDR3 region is CASSQDRDDPYEQYF. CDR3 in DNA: TGTGCCAGCAGCCAAGACCGGGACGATCCCTACGAGCAGTACTTC.

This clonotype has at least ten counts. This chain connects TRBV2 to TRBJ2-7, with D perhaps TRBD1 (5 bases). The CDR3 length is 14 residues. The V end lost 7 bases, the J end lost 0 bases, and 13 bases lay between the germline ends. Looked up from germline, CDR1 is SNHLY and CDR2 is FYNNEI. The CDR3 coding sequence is TGTGCCAGCATACCGACAGAAAGCTCCTACGAGCAGTACTTC. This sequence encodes CASIPTESSYEQYF.

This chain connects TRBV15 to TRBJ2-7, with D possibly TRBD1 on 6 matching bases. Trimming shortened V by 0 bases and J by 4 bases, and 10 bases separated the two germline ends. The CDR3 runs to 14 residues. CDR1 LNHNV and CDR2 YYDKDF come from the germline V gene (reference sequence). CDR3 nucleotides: TGTGCCACCAGCAGAGACCGCGACAGGTACGAGCAGTACGTC. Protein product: CATSRDRDRYEQYV.

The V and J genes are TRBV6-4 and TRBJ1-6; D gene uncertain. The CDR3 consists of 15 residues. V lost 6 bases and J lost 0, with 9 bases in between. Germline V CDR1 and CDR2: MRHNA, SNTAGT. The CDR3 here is CASRSGSSYNSPLHF. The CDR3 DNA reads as TGTGCCAGCAGATCTGGGAGCTCCTATAATTCACCCCTCCACTTT.

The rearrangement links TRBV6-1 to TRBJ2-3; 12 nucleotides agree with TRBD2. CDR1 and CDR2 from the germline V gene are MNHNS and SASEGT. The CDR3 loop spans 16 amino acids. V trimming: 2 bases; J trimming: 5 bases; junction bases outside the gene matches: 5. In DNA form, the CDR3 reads TGTGCCAGCAGTGAACTAGCGGGGGGGCCAATAGATACGCAGTATTTT. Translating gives CASSELAGGPIDTQYF.

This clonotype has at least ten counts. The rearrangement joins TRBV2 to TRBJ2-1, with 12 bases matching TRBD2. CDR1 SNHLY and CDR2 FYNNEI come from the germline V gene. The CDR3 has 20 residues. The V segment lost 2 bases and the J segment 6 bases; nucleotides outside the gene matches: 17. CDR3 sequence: CASSENRGQGMTSGSNEQFF. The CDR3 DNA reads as TGTGCCAGCAGTGAAAATCGGGGACAGGGGATGACTAGCGGGAGCAATGAGCAGTTCTTC. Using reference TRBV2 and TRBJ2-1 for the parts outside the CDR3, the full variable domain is EPEVTQTPSHQVTQMGQEVILRCVPISNHLYFYWYRQILGQKVEFLVSFYNNEISEKSEIFDDQFSVERPDGSNFTLKIRSTKLEDSAMYFCASSENRGQGMTSGSNEQFFGPGTRLTVL.

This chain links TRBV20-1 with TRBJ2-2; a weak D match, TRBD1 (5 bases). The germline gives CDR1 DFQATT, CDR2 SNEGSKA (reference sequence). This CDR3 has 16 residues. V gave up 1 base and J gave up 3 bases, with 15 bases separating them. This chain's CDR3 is CSARVSEGHYTGELFF. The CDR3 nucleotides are TGCAGTGCTAGAGTCAGCGAAGGACACTACACCGGGGAGCTGTTTTTT.

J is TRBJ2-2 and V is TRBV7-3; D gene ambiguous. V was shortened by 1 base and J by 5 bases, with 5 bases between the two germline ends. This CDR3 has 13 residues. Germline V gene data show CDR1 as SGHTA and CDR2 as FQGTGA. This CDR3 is CASSLRRTGELFF. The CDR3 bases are TGTGCCAGCAGCTTAAGAAGGACCGGGGAGCTGTTTTTT.

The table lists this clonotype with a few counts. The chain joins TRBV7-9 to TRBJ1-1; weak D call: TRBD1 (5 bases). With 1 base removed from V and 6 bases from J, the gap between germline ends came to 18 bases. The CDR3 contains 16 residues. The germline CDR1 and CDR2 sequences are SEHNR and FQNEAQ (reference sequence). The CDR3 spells CASSLGSTAGGAEAFF. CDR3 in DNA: TGTGCCAGCAGCTTAGGGTCTACCGCTGGGGGGGCTGAAGCTTTCTTT. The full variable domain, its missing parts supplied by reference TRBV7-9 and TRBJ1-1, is DTGVSQNPRHKITKRGQNVTFRCDPISEHNRLYWYRQTLGQGPEFLTYFQNEAQLEKSRLLSDRFSAERPKGSFSTLEIQRTEQGDSAMYLCASSLGSTAGGAEAFFGQGTRLTVV.